This T cell receptor beta chain was recorded in a study of T cells after yellow fever vaccination. Study overall: SMART-Seq v4 Ultra Low Input prepared the low-cell-number fractions.

TCRdb itself ran the 5' RACE reads through MiXCR, one entry per CDR3 protein. This table has approximately 170,000 distinct CDR3 sequences, roughly 9.6% appearing once. This clonotype was recorded a few times. Its antigen is unknown. Study outcomes and limitations: Subsequent booster samples again held most clones from primary vaccination (96% CD4, over 80% CD8). FACS-sorted repertoires might harbor abundant contaminating clonotypes from the bulk population.

The sequence came from a man between 18 and 35 years old who received the YFV17D yellow fever vaccine. Sequencing was performed on CD8+ T cells sorted from PBMCs, taken 15 days after the yellow fever booster vaccination.

The CDR3 nucleotides read TGTGCCAGCAGGTCCCTGGGACGGGCGGCAGATACGCAGTATTTT. Translating it yields CASRSLGRAADTQYF. This chain joins TRBV7-9 and TRBJ2-3, with D perhaps assigned TRBD1 or TRBD2 (5 bases each). Trimming left V 6 bases short and J 4 bases short, with 17 bases between. The length of the CDR3 is 15 residues. Germline CDR1 and CDR2: SEHNR and FQNEAQ (reference sequence).